The 15 T cell receptor beta chains given below trace back to one sample, sequenced in a study of cytomegalovirus exposure and HLA in healthy donors. Both 60 Vbeta primers and 13 Jbeta primers went into the PCR. The data were produced by immunoSEQ multiplex PCR, yet TCRdb's version contains in-frame clones alone and is incomplete. The data hold tens of thousands of clones, with approximately 72% observed a single time. Sequencing input: PBMCs. These TCRs come from a woman between 40 and 50 years old in good health and CMV-seronegative.

This rearrangement joins TRBV27 to TRBJ2-7, with TRBD1 as a possible D gene (8 bases). The CDR3 consists of 15 residues. Germline CDR1 and CDR2: MNHEY and SMNVEV (reference sequence). Trimming shortened V by 3 bases and J by 4 bases, and 16 bases separated the two germline ends. CDR3 sequence (DNA): TGTGCCAGCAGTTTGATCGGACAGGGACTATACGAGCAGTACTTC. This encodes CASSLIGQGLYEQYF.

The chain has TRBV11-3 and TRBJ1-4, with a possible D match to TRBD1 (5 bases). Germline CDR1 SGHNT, CDR2 YENEEA. The V end lost 6 bases, the J end lost 6 bases, and 8 bases lay between the germline ends. The CDR3 consists of 12 residues. CDR3 DNA sequence: TGTGCCAGCAGTGGGGCGGATGAAAAACTGTTTTTT. This codes for CASSGADEKLFF.

This clone was seen only a few times. The chain combines TRBV29-1 with TRBJ2-1; 15 bases fit TRBD2. CDR1 and CDR2 (germline): SQVTM, ANQGSEA. This CDR3 is built from 15 residues. The junction had 9 bases not matched to a gene; V was cut back by 6 bases and J by 9 bases. CDR3 protein: CSVGKGLAGGLEQFF. The CDR3, as DNA: TGCAGCGTAGGCAAGGGACTAGCGGGAGGTCTTGAGCAGTTCTTC.

This chain joins TRBV7-9 and TRBJ1-2; D gene uncertain. The CDR3 is 16 residues long. Trimming stripped 1 base from V and 7 bases from J, with 19 bases between. Germline V gene lookup returns CDR1 SEHNR and CDR2 FQNEAQ (reference sequence). The CDR3 nucleotides read TGTGCCAGCAGCTTAGATGTGTTTATCGGAGTGGGTGGCTACACCTTC. Amino acid sequence: CASSLDVFIGVGGYTF.

The J gene is TRBJ2-7, the V gene TRBV2; 7 bases fit TRBD2. This CDR3 has 14 residues. Trimming removed 6 bases from V and 0 bases from J; junction bases left unmatched: 5. Germline lookup yields CDR1 SNHLY and CDR2 FYNNEI. This CDR3 is CASRPSGSSYEQYF. DNA of the CDR3: TGTGCCAGCAGACCTAGCGGTAGCTCCTACGAGCAGTACTTC.

This clone was detected only once. The chain employs TRBV4-1 and TRBJ2-2, with unresolved D. V was trimmed by 1 base and J by 5 bases, leaving 8 bases between them. The germline gives CDR1 MGHRA, CDR2 YSYEKL. This CDR3 contains 14 residues. CDR3 nucleotide sequence: TGCGCCAGCAGCCAAGCGGAGTTAACCGGGGAGCTGTTTTTT. This codes for CASSQAELTGELFF.

V and J are TRBV7-8 and TRBJ1-4; D perhaps matches TRBD1 (5 bases). This CDR3 has 12 residues. V lost 5 bases to trimming and J lost 9 bases, with 10 bases between them. Germline CDR1 SGHVS, CDR2 FQNEAQ. The CDR3 coding sequence is TGTGCCAGCAGCCTTCCAGGGAAAAAACTGTTTTTT. Its translation: CASSLPGKKLFF.

The chain recombines TRBV5-1 with TRBJ2-7, with 9 positions matching TRBD2. V lost 1 base, J lost 4 bases, and 6 bases stayed unmatched. Germline CDR1 is SGHRS and CDR2 is YFSETQ. CDR3 length: 15 residues. CDR3 in DNA: TGCGCCAGCAGCTTGACGCTAGCGGGAATGTACGAGCAGTACTTC. The encoded protein is CASSLTLAGMYEQYF.

V usage is TRBV6-6 and J usage is TRBJ2-1, with D perhaps TRBD2 (5 bases). The length of the CDR3 is 16 residues. The V end was cut by 5 bases, the J end by 2 bases, with 16 bases between. Germline CDR1 is MNHNY and CDR2 is SVGAGI (reference sequence). DNA for the CDR3: TGTGCCAGCAGTACTCCCTCAGGACTTCCCTACAATGAGCAGTTCTTC. It is translated as CASSTPSGLPYNEQFF.

The gene calls are TRBV4-1 and TRBJ2-2; D possibly corresponds to TRBD1 (5 bases). The CDR3 runs 15 residues. Germline values: CDR1 MGHRA, CDR2 YSYEKL. V lost 0 bases and J 5 bases, leaving 10 bases between the germline ends. This CDR3 reads CASSQEQGITGELFF. CDR3 DNA: TGCGCCAGCAGCCAAGAGCAGGGAATTACCGGGGAGCTGTTTTTT.

This chain connects TRBV15 to TRBJ2-7; TRBD2 is a possible D gene (6 bases). Germline-derived CDR1 and CDR2 are LNHNV and YYDKDF (reference sequence). The CDR3 loop spans 12 amino acids. V was shortened by 6 bases and J by 5 bases, with 11 bases between the two germline ends. Written as DNA, the CDR3 is TGTGCCACCAGTGTGCGGGAACACGAGCAGTACTTC. This encodes CATSVREHEQYF.

The chain is built from TRBV28 and TRBJ1-1; tentative D call: TRBD1 (5 bases). CDR3 length: 13 residues. Trimming took off 5 bases at V and 6 bases at J, with 13 bases between the two ends. Germline V gene sequence: CDR1 MDHEN, CDR2 SYDVKM. The CDR3: CASSPFGRAEAFF. In DNA, the CDR3 is TGTGCCAGCAGTCCCTTCGGCAGGGCTGAAGCTTTCTTT. The full variable domain, completed using reference TRBV28 and TRBJ1-1, is DVKVTQSSRYLVKRTGEKVFLECVQDMDHENMFWYRQDPGLGLRLIYFSYDVKMKEKGDIPEGYSVSREKKERFSLILESASTNQTSMYLCASSPFGRAEAFFGQGTRLTVV.

The rearrangement links TRBV9 to TRBJ2-7; 8 positions match TRBD1. The CDR3 has 15 residues. Unmatched junction bases numbered 7, after V lost 0 bases and J lost 5 bases. Germline CDR1 is SGDLS and CDR2 is YYNGEE. CDR3 sequence: CASSVDNRGNDEQYF. The CDR3 coding sequence is TGTGCCAGCAGCGTAGATAACAGGGGGAACGACGAGCAGTACTTC.

CDR3 nucleotides: TGTGCCAGCAGTCCCGGGGCGGGGGGCTACACCTTC. Encoded protein: CASSPGAGGYTF. V and J are TRBV7-2 and TRBJ1-2; D might be TRBD1 (5 bases). This CDR3 comprises 12 residues. In germline, CDR1 is SGHTA, CDR2 FQGNSA. Trimming pared 6 bases from V and 8 bases from J, leaving 13 bases between.

This sequence joins TRBV11-1 and TRBJ2-1, with D hard to call. The length of the CDR3 is 18 residues. CDR1 is SGHAT, CDR2 FQDESV, per germline (reference sequence). With 5 bases removed from V and 0 bases from J, the gap between germline ends came to 20 bases. This chain's CDR3 is CASSPSILQYSSYNEQFF. The DNA for the CDR3 is TGTGCCAGCAGCCCCTCGATCCTACAGTATAGCTCCTACAATGAGCAGTTCTTC.